This T cell receptor beta chain was sequenced during a study of regulatory T cells in long-lasting Graves disease. General study results and limits: Persistent cases of Graves' showed reduced TCR diversity relative to newly diagnosed patients. Thyroid tissue was not studied; only peripheral blood was.

CDR3-region Arm-PCR and iRepertoire HTBI primers produced the TCR beta libraries. TCRdb fed the multiplex PCR reads into MiXCR, producing one record per CDR3 protein. The sample holds approximately 560,000 distinct CDR3 sequences, about 16% seen once. Time point denoted: newly diagnosed GD, antithyroid drugs for less than 3 months. PBMCs provided the RNA from which the TCR library was made. Germline assignment: CDR1 SNHLY and CDR2 FYNNEI. V was pared by 5 bases and J by 2 bases, with 11 bases of the junction left unmatched. The CDR3 runs 17 residues. A word on this clonotype: Its antigen is as yet unknown.

The same sample was also studied in work on T cells in Graves' hyperthyroidism and ophthalmopathy.

V is TRBV2 and J is TRBJ1-4; TRBD1 matches at 7 bases. The source was peripheral blood mononuclear cells (PBMCs), collected at new diagnosis, from a patient treated with antithyroid drugs. This clonotype originated in a man younger than 35 with Graves disease. The CDR3 protein is CASSFFPNRGTNEKLFF. In DNA, the CDR3 is TGTGCCAGCAGTTTCTTTCCAAACAGGGGCACTAATGAAAAACTGTTTTTT.